A single sample is the source of the 9 T cell receptor beta chains below, sequenced in a study of post-analysis software for immune sequencing data. Study outcomes and limitations: About five TRBV segments, including TRBV5-6, TRBV5-1 and TRBV20-1, were more frequent in patients than controls.

Prepared TCR beta cDNA libraries contained unique molecular identifiers. From the PCR reads, TCRdb called clonotypes with MiXCR, one entry per CDR3 protein. The repertoire includes roughly 620,000 distinct CDR3 sequences, about 40% of them detected once, and 1.5% to 2% sits in the top ten. Their antigens remain unidentified. Material for sequencing was blood. These receptors were taken from a girl under 18 with multiple sclerosis.

This clonotype occurred a few times. The V and J genes are TRBV6-6 and TRBJ2-1, with 8 bases that match TRBD1. After removal of 5 bases from V and 9 bases from J, the junction contained 15 bases not matched to a gene. This CDR3 contains 16 residues. Germline CDR1 and CDR2: MNHNY and SVGAGI (reference sequence). In DNA form, the CDR3 reads TGTGCCAGCAGTCGAAACACGGGGACAGGTCCTGGTGAGCAGTTCTTC. Encoded protein: CASSRNTGTGPGEQFF.

This clonotype has more than one count but fewer than ten. V and J are TRBV29-1 and TRBJ2-7, with D perhaps assigned TRBD1 or TRBD2 (5 bases each). The J call may not be correct, given that the DNA end is closer to TRBJ2-4. Germline lookup yields CDR1 SQVTM and CDR2 ANQGSEA. This CDR3 is 16 amino acids long. In DNA form, the CDR3 reads TGCAGCGTTGAAATCCTGCCGGGACGGGCCAAAAACATTCAGTACTTC. Protein sequence: CSVEILPGRAKNIQYF.

This clonotype came up a few times. The V gene is TRBV12-3 or TRBV12-4, the J gene TRBJ2-3; no firm D call. With 6 bases removed from V and 2 bases from J, the gap between germline ends came to 9 bases. CDR3 size: 13 residues. The DNA for the CDR3 is TGTGCCAGCAGGGGATTGACCACAGATACGCAGTATTTT. Its protein is CASRGLTTDTQYF.

Details on this clonotype: The junction departs from germline at one end; a sequencing error may be responsible. J is TRBJ2-5 and V is TRBV12-3 or TRBV12-4; D remains ambiguous. The CDR3 contains 14 residues. The CDR3 sequence: CASSLGGSQGTQYF. The CDR3 DNA follows: TGTGCCAGCAGTTTAGGTGGCAGCCAAGGGACCCAGTACTTC.

The chain joins TRBV27 to TRBJ2-5; D call uncertain. Germline loops: CDR1 MNHEY, CDR2 SMNVEV (reference sequence). This CDR3 has 13 amino acids. V was trimmed by 6 bases and J by 0 bases, leaving 8 bases between them. The CDR3, as DNA: TGTGCCAGCAGGGGGATGTACCAAGAGACCCAGTACTTC. Translation gives CASRGMYQETQYF.

The V gene is TRBV6-5, the J gene TRBJ2-7, with D possibly being TRBD1 or TRBD2 (5 bases each). The CDR3 covers 14 residues. The germline gives CDR1 MNHEY, CDR2 SVGAGI. V lost 4 bases and J lost 5, with 15 bases in between. The CDR3 region has the DNA TGTGCCAGCAGTTGGGACCTAAAGGGAAACGAGCAGTACTTC. Encoded protein: CASSWDLKGNEQYF.

This chain joins TRBV12-3 or TRBV12-4 and TRBJ2-7; 9 nucleotides agree with TRBD2. This CDR3 comprises 19 residues. Losses at the gene ends were 2 bases for V and 1 base for J; bases not matched to a gene: 15. The chain's CDR3 is CASSLRSGGTIPGSYEQYF. CDR3 DNA: TGTGCCAGCAGTTTAAGAAGCGGGGGGACTATCCCAGGGTCCTACGAGCAGTACTTC.

This clonotype was observed a handful of times. This chain connects TRBV29-1 to TRBJ2-1; 12 nucleotides line up with TRBD2. Looked up from germline, CDR1 is SQVTM and CDR2 is ANQGSEA. Trimming removed 1 base from V and 4 bases from J; junction bases left unmatched: 11. CDR3 length equals 18 residues. The CDR3, as DNA: TGCAGCGTTGAAGGTCGTCTAGCGGGAGGGGGATCTTACAATGAGCAGTTCTTC. It specifies CSVEGRLAGGGSYNEQFF.

This chain connects TRBV6-5 to TRBJ2-1, with 7 positions matching TRBD2. V lost 7 bases, J lost 8 bases, and 11 bases stayed unmatched. CDR1 and CDR2 (germline): MNHEY, SVGAGI. This CDR3 region has 14 residues. Here the CDR3 DNA reads TGTGCCAGCAAGGCCGGGGGGAGTGGGGATGAGCAGTTCTTC. Translating it yields CASKAGGSGDEQFF.